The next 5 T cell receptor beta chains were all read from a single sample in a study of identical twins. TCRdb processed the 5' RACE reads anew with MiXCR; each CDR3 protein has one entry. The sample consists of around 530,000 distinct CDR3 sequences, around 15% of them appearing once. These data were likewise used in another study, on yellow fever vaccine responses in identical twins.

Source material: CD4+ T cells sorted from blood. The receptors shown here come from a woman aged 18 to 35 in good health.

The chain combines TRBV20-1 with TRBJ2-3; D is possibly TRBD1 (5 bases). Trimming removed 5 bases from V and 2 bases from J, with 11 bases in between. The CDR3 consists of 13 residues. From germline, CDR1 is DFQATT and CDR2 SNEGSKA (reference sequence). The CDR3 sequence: CSAQKTVTDTQYF. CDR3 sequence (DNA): TGCAGTGCTCAAAAGACAGTCACAGATACGCAGTATTTT.

In DNA form, the CDR3 reads TGTGCCAGTAGGCCGGGACTAGCGCGGTACAATGAGCAGTTCTTC. It is translated as CASRPGLARYNEQFF. This chain joins TRBV19 and TRBJ2-1; 10 nucleotides agree with TRBD2. Losses at the gene ends were 6 bases for V and 4 bases for J; bases not matched to a gene: 6. The CDR3 has 15 residues. In germline, CDR1 is LNHDA, CDR2 SQIVND (reference sequence).

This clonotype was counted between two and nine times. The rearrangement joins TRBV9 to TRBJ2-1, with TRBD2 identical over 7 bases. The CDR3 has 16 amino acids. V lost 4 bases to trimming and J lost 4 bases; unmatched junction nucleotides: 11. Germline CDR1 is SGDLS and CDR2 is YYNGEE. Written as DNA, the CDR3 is TGTGCCAGCAGCAGAGACGGGGCTAGCGGATACAATGAGCAGTTCTTC. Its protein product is CASSRDGASGYNEQFF.

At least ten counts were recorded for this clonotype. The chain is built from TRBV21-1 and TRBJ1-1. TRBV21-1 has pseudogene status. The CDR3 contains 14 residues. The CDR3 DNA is TGTGCCAGCACCGACACACAGATGAACACTGAAGCTTTCTTT. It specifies CASTDTQMNTEAFF.

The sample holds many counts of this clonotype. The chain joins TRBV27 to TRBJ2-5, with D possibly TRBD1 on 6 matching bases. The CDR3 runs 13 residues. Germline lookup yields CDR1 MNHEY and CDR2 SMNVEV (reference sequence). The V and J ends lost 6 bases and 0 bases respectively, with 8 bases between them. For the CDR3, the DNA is TGTGCCAGCAGGGGGGCAAACCAAGAGACCCAGTACTTC. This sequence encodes CASRGANQETQYF.